This T cell receptor beta chain was sequenced during a study of chemoradiotherapy in HPV16-positive cancers. Study-wide findings and caveats: Better recurrence-free survival went with HPV-responsive T-cell expansion in HPV16-positive patients. Only two HPV16-positive patients supplied the functional HPV-specificity definition.

This CDR3 contains 14 residues. Trimming shortened V by 3 bases and J by 7 bases, and 12 bases separated the two germline ends. Germline lookup yields CDR1 MNHNS and CDR2 SASEGT. In regard to this clone: The antigen is not known.

Using immunoSEQ multiplex PCR, the repertoire was profiled, and TCRdb retains in-frame clones only, with some absent. The sample carries about a thousand clones, 82% recorded once. Samples were taken several times over chemoradiotherapy. Sequencing used tumor tissue, obtained from a patient who underwent chemoradiotherapy. The sequence came from a human donor with HPV-associated anogenital cancer. J is TRBJ1-4 and V is TRBV6-1; unclear D gene. The CDR3 coding sequence is TGTGCCAGCAGTGAGCGGGGTTTGGGTGAAAAACTGTTTTTT. Residues: CASSERGLGEKLFF.